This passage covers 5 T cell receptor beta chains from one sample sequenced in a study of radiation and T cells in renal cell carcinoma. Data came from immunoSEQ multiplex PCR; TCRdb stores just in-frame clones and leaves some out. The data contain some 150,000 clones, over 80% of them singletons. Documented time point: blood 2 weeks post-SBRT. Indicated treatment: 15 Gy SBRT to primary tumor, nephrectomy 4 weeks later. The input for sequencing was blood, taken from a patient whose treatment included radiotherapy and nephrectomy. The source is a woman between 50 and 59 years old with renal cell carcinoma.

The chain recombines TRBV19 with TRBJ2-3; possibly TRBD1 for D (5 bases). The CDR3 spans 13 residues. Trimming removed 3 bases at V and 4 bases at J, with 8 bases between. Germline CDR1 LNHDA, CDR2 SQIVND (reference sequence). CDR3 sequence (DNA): TGTGCCAGTAGTATCAGCAGGGCAGATACGCAGTATTTT. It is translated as CASSISRADTQYF.

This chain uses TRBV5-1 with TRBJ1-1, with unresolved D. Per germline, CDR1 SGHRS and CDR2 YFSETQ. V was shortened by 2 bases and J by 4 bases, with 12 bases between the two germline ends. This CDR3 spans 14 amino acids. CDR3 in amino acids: CASSFAMASTEAFF. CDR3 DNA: TGCGCCAGCAGCTTCGCGATGGCCTCCACTGAAGCTTTCTTT.

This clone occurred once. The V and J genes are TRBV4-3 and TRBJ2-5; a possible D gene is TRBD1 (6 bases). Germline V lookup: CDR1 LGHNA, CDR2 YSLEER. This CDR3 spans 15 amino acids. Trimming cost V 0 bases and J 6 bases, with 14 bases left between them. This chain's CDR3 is CASSQETGSPKTQYF. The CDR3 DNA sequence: TGCGCCAGCAGCCAAGAGACAGGCAGCCCGAAGACCCAGTACTTC.

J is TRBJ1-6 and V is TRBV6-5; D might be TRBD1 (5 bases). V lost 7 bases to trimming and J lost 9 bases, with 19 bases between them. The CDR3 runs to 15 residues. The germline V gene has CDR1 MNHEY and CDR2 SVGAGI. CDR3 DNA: TGTGCCAGCACCCTGTGGGGGAGGGAATCTTCACCCCTCCACTTT. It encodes CASTLWGRESSPLHF.

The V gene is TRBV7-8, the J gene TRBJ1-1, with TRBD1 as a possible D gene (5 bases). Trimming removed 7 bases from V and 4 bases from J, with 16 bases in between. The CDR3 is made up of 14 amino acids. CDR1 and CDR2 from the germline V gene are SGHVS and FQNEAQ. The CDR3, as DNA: TGTGCCAGCACCTTCGGATCAGGGCCCACTGAAGCTTTCTTT. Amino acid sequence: CASTFGSGPTEAFF.